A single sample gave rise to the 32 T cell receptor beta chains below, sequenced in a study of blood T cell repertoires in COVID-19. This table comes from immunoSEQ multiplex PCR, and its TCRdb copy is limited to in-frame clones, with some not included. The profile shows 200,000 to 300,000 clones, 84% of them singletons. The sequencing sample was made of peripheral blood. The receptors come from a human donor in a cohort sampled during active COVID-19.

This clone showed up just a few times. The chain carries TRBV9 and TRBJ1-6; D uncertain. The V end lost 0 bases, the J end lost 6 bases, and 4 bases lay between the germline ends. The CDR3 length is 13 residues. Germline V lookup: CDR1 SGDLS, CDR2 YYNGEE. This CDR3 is CASSVGSNSPLHF. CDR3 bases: TGTGCCAGCAGCGTAGGCAGTAATTCACCCCTCCACTTT.

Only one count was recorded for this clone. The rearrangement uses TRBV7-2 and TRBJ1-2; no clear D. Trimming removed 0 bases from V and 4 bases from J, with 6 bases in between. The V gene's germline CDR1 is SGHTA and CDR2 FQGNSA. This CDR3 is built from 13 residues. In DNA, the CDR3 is TGTGCCAGCAGCTTAGCCGGGAGCTATGGCTACACCTTC. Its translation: CASSLAGSYGYTF. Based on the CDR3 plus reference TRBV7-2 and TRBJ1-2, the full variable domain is GAGVSQSPSNKVTEKGKDVELRCDPISGHTALYWYRQSLGQGLEFLIYFQGNSAPDKSGLPSDRFSAERTGGSVSTLTIQRTQQEDSAVYLCASSLAGSYGYTFGSGTRLTVV.

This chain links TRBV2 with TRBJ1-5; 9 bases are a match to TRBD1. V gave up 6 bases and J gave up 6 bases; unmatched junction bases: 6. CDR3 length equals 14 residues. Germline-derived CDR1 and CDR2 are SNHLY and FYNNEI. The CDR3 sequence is CASRRGQGRQPQHF. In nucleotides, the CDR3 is TGTGCCAGCAGGAGGGGACAGGGCCGTCAGCCCCAGCATTTT.

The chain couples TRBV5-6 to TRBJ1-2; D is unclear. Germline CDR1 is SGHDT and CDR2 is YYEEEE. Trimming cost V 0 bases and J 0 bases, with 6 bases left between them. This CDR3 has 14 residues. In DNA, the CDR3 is TGTGCCAGCAGCTTGGACAGAACTAACTATGGCTACACCTTC. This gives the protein CASSLDRTNYGYTF.

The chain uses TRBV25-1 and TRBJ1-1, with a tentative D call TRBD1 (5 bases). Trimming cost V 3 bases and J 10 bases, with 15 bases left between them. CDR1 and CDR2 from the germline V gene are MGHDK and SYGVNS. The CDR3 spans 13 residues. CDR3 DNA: TGTGCCAGCAGTGAGGGGGGGGGAGTGGGAGCTTTCTTT. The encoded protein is CASSEGGGVGAFF.

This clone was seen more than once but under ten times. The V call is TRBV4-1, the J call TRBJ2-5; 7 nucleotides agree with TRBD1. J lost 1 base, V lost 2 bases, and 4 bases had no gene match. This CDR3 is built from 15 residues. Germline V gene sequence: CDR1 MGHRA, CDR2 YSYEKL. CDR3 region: CASSQSGQAQETQYF. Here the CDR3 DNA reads TGCGCCAGCAGCCAAAGTGGACAGGCCCAAGAGACCCAGTACTTC.

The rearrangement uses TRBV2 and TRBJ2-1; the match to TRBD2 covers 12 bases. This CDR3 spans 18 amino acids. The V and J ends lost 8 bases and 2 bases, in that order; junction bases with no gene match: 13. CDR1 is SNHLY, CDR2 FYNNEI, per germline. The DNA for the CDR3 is TGTGCCAGCCTCTTGGGACTAGCGGGCACCAGTACCTACAATGAGCAGTTCTTC. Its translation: CASLLGLAGTSTYNEQFF.

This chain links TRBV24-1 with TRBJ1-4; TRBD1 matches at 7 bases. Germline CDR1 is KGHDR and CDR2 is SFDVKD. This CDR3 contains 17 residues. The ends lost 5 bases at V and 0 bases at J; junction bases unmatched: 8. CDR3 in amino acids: CATSAPRGPTTNEKLFF. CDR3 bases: TGTGCCACCAGTGCCCCGAGGGGGCCAACAACTAATGAAAAACTGTTTTTT.

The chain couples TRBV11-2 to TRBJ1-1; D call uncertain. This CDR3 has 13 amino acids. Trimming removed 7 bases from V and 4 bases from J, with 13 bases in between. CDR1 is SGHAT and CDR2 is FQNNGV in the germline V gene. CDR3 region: CASTSRRPTEAFF. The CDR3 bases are TGTGCCAGCACCTCCCGTCGTCCCACTGAAGCTTTCTTT.

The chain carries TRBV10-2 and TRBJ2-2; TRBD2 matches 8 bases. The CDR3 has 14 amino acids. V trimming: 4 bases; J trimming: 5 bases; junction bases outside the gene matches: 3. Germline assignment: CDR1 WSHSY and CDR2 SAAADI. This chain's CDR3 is CASSGLAGTGELFF. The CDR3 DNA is TGCGCCAGCAGTGGGCTAGCGGGTACCGGGGAGCTGTTTTTT.

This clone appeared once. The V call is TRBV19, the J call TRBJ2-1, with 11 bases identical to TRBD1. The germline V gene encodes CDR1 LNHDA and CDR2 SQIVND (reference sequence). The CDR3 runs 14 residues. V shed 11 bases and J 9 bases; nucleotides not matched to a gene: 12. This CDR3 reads CASTRDRGSTEQFF. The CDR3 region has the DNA TGTGCCTCCACCCGGGACAGGGGGTCTACTGAGCAGTTCTTC.

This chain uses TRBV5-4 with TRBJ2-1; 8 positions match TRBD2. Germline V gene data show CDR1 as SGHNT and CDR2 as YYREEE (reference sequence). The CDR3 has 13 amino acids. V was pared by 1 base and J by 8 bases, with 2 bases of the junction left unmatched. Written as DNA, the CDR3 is TGTGCCAGCAGCTTGACGGGAGGGCATGAGCAGTTCTTC. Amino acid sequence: CASSLTGGHEQFF.

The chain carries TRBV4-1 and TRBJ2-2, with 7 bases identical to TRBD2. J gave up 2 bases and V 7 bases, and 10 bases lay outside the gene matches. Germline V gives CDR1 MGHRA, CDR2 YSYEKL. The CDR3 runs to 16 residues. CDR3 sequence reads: CASNPQAGRNTGELFF. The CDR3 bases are TGCGCCAGCAATCCGCAAGCGGGGCGTAACACCGGGGAGCTGTTTTTT.

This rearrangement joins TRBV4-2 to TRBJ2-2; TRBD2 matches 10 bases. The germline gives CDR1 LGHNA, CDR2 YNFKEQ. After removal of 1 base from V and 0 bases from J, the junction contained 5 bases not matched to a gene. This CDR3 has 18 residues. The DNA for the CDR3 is TGTGCCAGCAGCCAAGCGACACTAGCGGGATCGAACACCGGGGAGCTGTTTTTT. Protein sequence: CASSQATLAGSNTGELFF.

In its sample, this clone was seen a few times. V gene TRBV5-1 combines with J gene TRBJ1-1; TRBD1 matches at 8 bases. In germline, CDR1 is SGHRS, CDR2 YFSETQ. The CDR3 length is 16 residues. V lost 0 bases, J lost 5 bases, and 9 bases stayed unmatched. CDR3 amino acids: CASSLGTGSLRTEAFF. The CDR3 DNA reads TGCGCCAGCAGCTTGGGGACAGGGAGTCTGAGGACTGAAGCTTTCTTT.

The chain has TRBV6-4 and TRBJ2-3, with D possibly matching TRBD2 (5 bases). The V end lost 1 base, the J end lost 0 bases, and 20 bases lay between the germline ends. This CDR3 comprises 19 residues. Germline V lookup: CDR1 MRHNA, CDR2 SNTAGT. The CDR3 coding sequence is TGTGCCAGCAGTGACTGGCCTAGCAACCCCTTTCTAAGCACAGATACGCAGTATTTT. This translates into CASSDWPSNPFLSTDTQYF.

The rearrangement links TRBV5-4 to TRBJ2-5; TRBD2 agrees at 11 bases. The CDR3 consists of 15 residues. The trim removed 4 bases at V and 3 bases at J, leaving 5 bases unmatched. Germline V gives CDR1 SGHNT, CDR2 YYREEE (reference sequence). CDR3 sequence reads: CASSTGTSGKETQYF. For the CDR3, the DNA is TGTGCCAGCAGCACCGGGACTAGCGGAAAAGAGACCCAGTACTTC.

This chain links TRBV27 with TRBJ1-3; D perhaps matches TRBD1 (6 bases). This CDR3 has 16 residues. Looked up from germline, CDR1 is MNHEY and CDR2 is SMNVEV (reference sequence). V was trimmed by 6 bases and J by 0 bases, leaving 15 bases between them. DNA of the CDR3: TGTGCCAGCAGGCCAGGACAGAACAACTCTGGAAACACCATATATTTT. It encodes CASRPGQNNSGNTIYF.

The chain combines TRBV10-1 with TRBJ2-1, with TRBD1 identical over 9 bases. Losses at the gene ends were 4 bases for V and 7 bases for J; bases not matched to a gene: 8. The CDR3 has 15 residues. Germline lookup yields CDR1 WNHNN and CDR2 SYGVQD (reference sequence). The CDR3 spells CASSAPGQGVNEQFF. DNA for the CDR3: TGCGCCAGCAGTGCCCCGGGACAGGGTGTTAATGAGCAGTTCTTC.

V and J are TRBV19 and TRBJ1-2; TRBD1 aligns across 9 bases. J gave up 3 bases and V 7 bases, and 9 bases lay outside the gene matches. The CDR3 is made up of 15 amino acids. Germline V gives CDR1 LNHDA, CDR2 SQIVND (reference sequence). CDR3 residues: CASMEDRGKDYGYTF. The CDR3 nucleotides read TGTGCCAGTATGGAGGACAGGGGAAAGGACTATGGCTACACCTTC.

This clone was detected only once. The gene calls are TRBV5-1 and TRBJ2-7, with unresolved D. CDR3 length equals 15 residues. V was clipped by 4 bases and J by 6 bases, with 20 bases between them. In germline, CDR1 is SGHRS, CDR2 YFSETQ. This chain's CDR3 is CASSPSRVERGEQYF. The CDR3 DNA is TGCGCCAGCAGCCCCTCTCGGGTAGAAAGAGGCGAGCAGTACTTC.

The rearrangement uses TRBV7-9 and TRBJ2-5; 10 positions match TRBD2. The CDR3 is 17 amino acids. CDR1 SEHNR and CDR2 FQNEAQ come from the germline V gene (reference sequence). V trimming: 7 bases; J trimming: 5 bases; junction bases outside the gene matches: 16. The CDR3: CASTPPPLAGAIETQYF. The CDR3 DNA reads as TGTGCCAGCACCCCTCCCCCGCTAGCGGGGGCCATCGAGACCCAGTACTTC.

The CDR3: CASSMQGIINGELFF. Written as DNA, the CDR3 is TGTGCCAGTAGTATGCAGGGAATTATTAACGGGGAGCTGTTTTTT. The chain combines TRBV19 with TRBJ2-2, with D possibly being TRBD1 (5 bases). This CDR3 has 15 amino acids. Between the trimmed V and J ends, which lost 3 bases and 7 bases, there was a span of 15 bases. Per germline, CDR1 LNHDA and CDR2 SQIVND (reference sequence).

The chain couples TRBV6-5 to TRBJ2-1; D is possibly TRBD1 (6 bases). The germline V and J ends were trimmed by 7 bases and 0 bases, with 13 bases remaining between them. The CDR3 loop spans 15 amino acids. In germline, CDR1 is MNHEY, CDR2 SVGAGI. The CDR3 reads CASTRTVSSYNEQFF. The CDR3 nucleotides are TGTGCCAGCACCCGGACAGTGAGCTCCTACAATGAGCAGTTCTTC.

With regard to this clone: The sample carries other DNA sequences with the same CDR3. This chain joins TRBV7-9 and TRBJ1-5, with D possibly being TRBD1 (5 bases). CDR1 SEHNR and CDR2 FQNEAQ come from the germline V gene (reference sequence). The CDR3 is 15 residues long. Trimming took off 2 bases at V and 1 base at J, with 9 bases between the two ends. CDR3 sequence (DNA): TGTGCCAGCAGCTTATCGGGGGGGAGCAATCAGCCCCAGCATTTT. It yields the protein CASSLSGGSNQPQHF.

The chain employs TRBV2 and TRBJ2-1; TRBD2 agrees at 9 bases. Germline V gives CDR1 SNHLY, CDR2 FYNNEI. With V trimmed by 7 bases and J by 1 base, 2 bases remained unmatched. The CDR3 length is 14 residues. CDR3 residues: CASMAGGSYNEQFF. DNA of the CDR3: TGTGCCAGCATGGCGGGGGGGTCCTACAATGAGCAGTTCTTC.

CDR3 protein: CASSLGTAFYTDTQYF. In DNA, the CDR3 is TGTGCCAGCAGCTTGGGGACAGCTTTTTACACAGATACGCAGTATTTT. The genes are TRBV5-6 and TRBJ2-3; TRBD1 might be the D (6 bases). Per the germline V gene, CDR1 is SGHDT and CDR2 is YYEEEE. This CDR3 is built from 16 residues. Trimming shortened V by 0 bases and J by 2 bases, and 13 bases separated the two germline ends. Filled out from reference TRBV5-6 and TRBJ2-3, the complete variable domain reads DAGVTQSPTHLIKTRGQQVTLRCSPKSGHDTVSWYQQALGQGPQFIFQYYEEEERQRGNFPDRFSGHQFPNYSSELNVNALLLGDSALYLCASSLGTAFYTDTQYFGPGTRLTVL.

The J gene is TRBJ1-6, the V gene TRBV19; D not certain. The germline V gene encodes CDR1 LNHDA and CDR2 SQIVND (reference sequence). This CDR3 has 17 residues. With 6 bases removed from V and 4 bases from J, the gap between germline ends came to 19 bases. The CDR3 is CASSPLGDPRYNSPLHF. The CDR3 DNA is TGTGCCAGTAGCCCCCTCGGGGATCCCAGATATAATTCACCCCTCCACTTT.

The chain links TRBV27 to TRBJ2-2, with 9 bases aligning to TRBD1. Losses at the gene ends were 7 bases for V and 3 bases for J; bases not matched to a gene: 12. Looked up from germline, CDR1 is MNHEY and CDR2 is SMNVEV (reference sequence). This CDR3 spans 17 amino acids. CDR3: CASTLTTGGVYTGELFF. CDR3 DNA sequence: TGTGCCAGCACCCTCACGACAGGGGGAGTTTACACCGGGGAGCTGTTTTTT.

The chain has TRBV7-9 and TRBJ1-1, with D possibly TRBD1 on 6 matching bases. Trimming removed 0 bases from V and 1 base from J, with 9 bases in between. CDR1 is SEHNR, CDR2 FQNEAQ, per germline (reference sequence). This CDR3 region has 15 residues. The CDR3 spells CASSLARTENTEAFF. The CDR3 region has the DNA TGTGCCAGCAGCTTAGCCCGGACAGAGAACACTGAAGCTTTCTTT. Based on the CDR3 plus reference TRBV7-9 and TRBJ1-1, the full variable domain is DTGVSQNPRHKITKRGQNVTFRCDPISEHNRLYWYRQTLGQGPEFLTYFQNEAQLEKSRLLSDRFSAERPKGSFSTLEIQRTEQGDSAMYLCASSLARTENTEAFFGQGTRLTVV.

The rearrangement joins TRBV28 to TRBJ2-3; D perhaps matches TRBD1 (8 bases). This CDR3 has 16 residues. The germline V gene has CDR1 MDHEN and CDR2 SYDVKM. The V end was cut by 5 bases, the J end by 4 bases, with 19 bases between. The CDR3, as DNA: TGTGCCAGCAGTGGGAGGGACAGGCGAAGTTCAGATACGCAGTATTTT. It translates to CASSGRDRRSSDTQYF.

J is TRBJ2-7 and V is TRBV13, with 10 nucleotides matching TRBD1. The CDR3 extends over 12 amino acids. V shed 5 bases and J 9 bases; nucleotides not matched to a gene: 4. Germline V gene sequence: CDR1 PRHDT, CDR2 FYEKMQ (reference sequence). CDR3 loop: CASSPRDRGQYF. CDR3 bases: TGTGCCAGCAGCCCCCGGGACAGGGGGCAGTACTTC.